Below, 28 T cell receptor beta chains from the same sample are listed, as sequenced in a study of blood T cell repertoires in COVID-19. Produced via immunoSEQ multiplex PCR; TCRdb's table is partial and in-frame only. The profile shows approximately 230,000 clones, about 85% of them singletons. The sequencing sample was made of PBMCs or T cells enriched from blood (not recorded which). These receptors were taken from a woman in her thirties with acute COVID-19.

This clone was seen only a few times. The rearrangement links TRBV7-9 to TRBJ2-1; 8 bases match TRBD2. V lost 5 bases and J lost 2; bases outside the gene matches: 5. CDR3 length: 15 residues. Germline assignment: CDR1 SEHNR and CDR2 FQNEAQ (reference sequence). This CDR3 is CASSRAGGPYNEQFF. DNA of the CDR3: TGTGCCAGCAGCCGGGCGGGAGGCCCCTACAATGAGCAGTTCTTC.

This clone was seen just once. The genes are TRBV11-2 and TRBJ2-2; D is perhaps TRBD1 (5 bases). Germline lookup yields CDR1 SGHAT and CDR2 FQNNGV. V shed 1 base and J shed 1 base, with 7 bases lying between them. This CDR3 has 15 residues. The CDR3 region has the DNA TGTGCCAGCAGCTTAGGACAGCGGAACACCGGGGAGCTGTTTTTT. This codes for CASSLGQRNTGELFF.

This chain connects TRBV19 to TRBJ2-2; D gene ambiguous. Trimming shortened V by 7 bases and J by 1 base, and 10 bases separated the two germline ends. This CDR3 region has 14 residues. Germline CDR1 and CDR2: LNHDA and SQIVND (reference sequence). CDR3 bases: TGTGCCAGTAAGAGTCAATGGAACACCGGGGAGCTGTTTTTT. This translates into CASKSQWNTGELFF.

This chain links TRBV4-1 with TRBJ1-3, with unresolved D. There are 17 residues in the CDR3. Germline CDR1 is MGHRA and CDR2 is YSYEKL. Between the trimmed V and J ends, which lost 1 base and 0 bases, there was a span of 13 bases. In DNA form, the CDR3 reads TGCGCCAGCAGCCAAGGCCATCAGCGAAACTCTGGAAACACCATATATTTT. It translates to CASSQGHQRNSGNTIYF.

The chain uses TRBV5-1 and TRBJ2-2; D is unclear. The CDR3 contains 16 residues. Germline V gene sequence: CDR1 SGHRS, CDR2 YFSETQ. V lost 0 bases and J lost 1, with 10 bases in between. The CDR3 DNA reads TGCGCCAGCAGCTTGGCCGGAGATATGAACACCGGGGAGCTGTTTTTT. Its translation is CASSLAGDMNTGELFF.

The chain joins TRBV19 to TRBJ1-6; TRBD1 matches at 8 bases. With V trimmed by 0 bases and J by 10 bases, 5 bases remained unmatched. The germline V gene has CDR1 LNHDA and CDR2 SQIVND (reference sequence). The length of the CDR3 is 15 residues. In DNA, the CDR3 is TGTGCCAGTAGTATAGAGGCCAGGGGGCGATCACCCCTCCACTTT. Translated: CASSIEARGRSPLHF. Together with reference TRBV19 and TRBJ1-6, the CDR3 gives the full variable domain: DGGITQSPKYLFRKEGQNVTLSCEQNLNHDAMYWYRQDPGQGLRLIYYSQIVNDFQKGDIAEGYSVSREKKESFPLTVTSAQKNPTAFYLCASSIEARGRSPLHFGNGTRLTVT.

J is TRBJ1-2 and V is TRBV21-1; the table's D call TRBD1 went unverified against the DNA. TRBV21-1 is reported as a pseudogene. This CDR3 comprises 15 residues. CDR3 nucleotides: TGTGCCAGCAGACCCCCCAGGTGCTTTTTGAGTGGCTACACCTTC. Its translation: CASRPPRCFLSGYTF.

The chain combines TRBV25-1 with TRBJ1-1; unclear D gene. The CDR3 extends over 9 amino acids. Looked up from germline, CDR1 is MGHDK and CDR2 is SYGVNS. Here the CDR3 reads CSLSTEAFF. The CDR3 bases are TGTTCCTTGAGCACTGAAGCTTTCTTT.

The V gene is TRBV5-4, the J gene TRBJ2-7; D remains ambiguous. CDR1 and CDR2 from the germline V gene are SGHNT and YYREEE (reference sequence). The CDR3 totals 10 residues. V was pared by 4 bases and J by 8 bases, with 7 bases between. The CDR3 DNA follows: TGTGCCAGCAGCCCTCCCCAGCAGTACTTC. Its protein is CASSPPQQYF.

This chain uses TRBV7-2 with TRBJ2-7; perhaps TRBD2 as D (5 bases). The CDR3 spans 14 residues. Per the germline V gene, CDR1 is SGHTA and CDR2 is FQGNSA. With 3 bases removed from V and 3 bases from J, the gap between germline ends came to 12 bases. CDR3 sequence: CASSFTLDVYEQYF. The CDR3 DNA sequence: TGTGCCAGCAGCTTTACACTAGACGTCTACGAGCAGTACTTC.

The J gene is TRBJ1-2, the V gene TRBV5-1; tentatively, D is TRBD1 (6 bases). The CDR3 runs to 13 residues. The V end was cut by 6 bases, the J end by 1 base, with 10 bases between. Germline CDR1 and CDR2: SGHRS and YFSETQ. The CDR3 region has the DNA TGCGCCAGCAAGGGGGTTCTTAACTATGGCTACACCTTC. Its translation is CASKGVLNYGYTF.

This chain connects TRBV24-1 to TRBJ2-2; tentative D call: TRBD2 (6 bases). This CDR3 has 15 amino acids. Per germline, CDR1 KGHDR and CDR2 SFDVKD. Trimming stripped 4 bases from V and 3 bases from J, with 11 bases between. Written as DNA, the CDR3 is TGTGCCACCAGTGAAACCGGGACTGACACCGGGGAGCTGTTTTTT. It codes for CATSETGTDTGELFF.

This chain uses TRBV6-2 or TRBV6-3 with TRBJ2-1, with D possibly being TRBD2 (5 bases). This CDR3 has 14 residues. V dropped 5 bases and J dropped 5 bases, with 13 bases sitting between them. The germline gives CDR1 MNHEY, CDR2 SVGEGT. The CDR3 reads CASSPSGMNNEQFF. CDR3 nucleotides: TGTGCCAGCAGTCCCTCGGGAATGAACAATGAGCAGTTCTTC.

The chain is built from TRBV12-3 or TRBV12-4 and TRBJ1-1; D perhaps matches TRBD1 (6 bases). The CDR3 covers 13 residues. V was clipped by 7 bases and J by 1 base, with 10 bases between them. CDR3 coding DNA: TGTGCCAGCATCGCACAGGGGAACACTGAAGCTTTCTTT. This sequence encodes CASIAQGNTEAFF.

The chain has TRBV28 and TRBJ1-2; TRBD1 agrees at 7 bases. V lost 6 bases, J lost 8 bases, and 9 bases stayed unmatched. The CDR3 spans 13 residues. The germline V gene encodes CDR1 MDHEN and CDR2 SYDVKM. The CDR3 reads CASSLTGTYGYTF. CDR3 bases: TGTGCCAGCAGCCTGACAGGGACCTACGGCTACACCTTC.

This chain uses TRBV7-9 with TRBJ2-5; TRBD1 agrees at 9 bases. Germline V CDR1 and CDR2: SEHNR, FQNEAQ (reference sequence). The CDR3 is 16 amino acids. V shed 0 bases, J shed 12 bases, and the junction held 14 bases outside the gene matches. The chain's CDR3 is CASSLASVKQGAREYF. CDR3 bases: TGTGCCAGCAGCTTAGCGAGCGTAAAACAGGGGGCGCGTGAGTACTTC. The whole variable domain, filled in from reference TRBV7-9 and TRBJ2-5, reads DTGVSQNPRHKITKRGQNVTFRCDPISEHNRLYWYRQTLGQGPEFLTYFQNEAQLEKSRLLSDRFSAERPKGSFSTLEIQRTEQGDSAMYLCASSLASVKQGAREYFGPGTRLLVL.

V is TRBV13 and J is TRBJ2-3; TRBD2 matches 12 bases. This CDR3 is 14 amino acids long. The germline CDR1 and CDR2 sequences are PRHDT and FYEKMQ (reference sequence). V trimming: 5 bases; J trimming: 7 bases; junction bases outside the gene matches: 4. The CDR3 spells CASSRTSGMNTQYF. The CDR3 DNA is TGTGCCAGCAGCCGGACTAGCGGGATGAATACGCAGTATTTT.

J is TRBJ2-7 and V is TRBV7-9; D may be TRBD2 (6 bases). Trimming removed 1 base from V and 4 bases from J, with 8 bases in between. Germline V gene lookup returns CDR1 SEHNR and CDR2 FQNEAQ (reference sequence). The CDR3 is made up of 13 amino acids. The CDR3 DNA reads TGTGCCAGCAGCTTAGATGGGAGGTACGAGCAGTACTTC. This translates into CASSLDGRYEQYF.

In its sample, this clone was seen a few times. This chain links TRBV19 with TRBJ1-5; D remains ambiguous. The CDR3 is made up of 13 amino acids. The germline V gene encodes CDR1 LNHDA and CDR2 SQIVND (reference sequence). The V gene lost 3 bases and the J gene lost 2 bases, with 5 bases spanning the gap. For the CDR3, the DNA is TGTGCCAGTAGTATTGAGGGCAATCAGCCCCAGCATTTT. This translates into CASSIEGNQPQHF.

The V and J genes are TRBV5-5 and TRBJ2-1, with TRBD2 matching 12 bases. Losses at the gene ends were 4 bases for V and 6 bases for J; bases not matched to a gene: 8. CDR3 length equals 16 residues. Germline-derived CDR1 and CDR2 are SGHKS and YYEKEE (reference sequence). CDR3 sequence: CASSGRLAGAVNEQFF. The CDR3 region has the DNA TGTGCCAGCAGCGGCCGACTAGCGGGGGCCGTCAATGAGCAGTTCTTC.

The V call is TRBV7-2, the J call TRBJ2-3; 8 nucleotides match TRBD1. CDR3 size: 16 residues. Germline CDR1 SGHTA, CDR2 FQGNSA. Unmatched junction bases numbered 8, after V lost 5 bases and J lost 1 base. CDR3 protein: CASSNRPGQGTDTQYF. The CDR3 DNA follows: TGTGCCAGCAGCAATAGACCGGGACAGGGCACAGATACGCAGTATTTT.

This clone was observed once. The chain joins TRBV28 to TRBJ1-4, with 8 bases that match TRBD1. V lost 8 bases to trimming and J lost 11 bases; unmatched junction nucleotides: 7. This CDR3 is 12 amino acids long. Germline V gene lookup returns CDR1 MDHEN and CDR2 SYDVKM. The CDR3 nucleotides read TGTGCCAGCGGACAGGGTCCTGGGAAACTGTTTTTT. Its translation: CASGQGPGKLFF.

CDR3 sequence (DNA): TGTGCCAGCAGCAACAGCTACGAGCAGTACTTC. Protein product: CASSNSYEQYF. The genes are TRBV21-1 and TRBJ2-7; the listed D gene, TRBD1, was not tested against the DNA. TRBV21-1 is annotated as a pseudogene. The CDR3 contains 11 residues.

The rearrangement joins TRBV18 to TRBJ1-2; D is possibly TRBD1 (6 bases). The CDR3 consists of 13 residues. The V end was cut by 4 bases, the J end by 5 bases, with 11 bases between. Germline V gives CDR1 KGHSH, CDR2 LQKENI. The CDR3: CASSLDRNYGYTF. CDR3 sequence (DNA): TGTGCCAGCTCACTGGACAGAAATTATGGCTACACCTTC.

The sample holds a few counts of this clone. V gene TRBV11-2 combines with J gene TRBJ2-1, with a weak D call TRBD2 (5 bases). The CDR3 contains 14 residues. CDR1 SGHAT and CDR2 FQNNGV come from the germline V gene. V was cut by 8 bases and J by 7 bases, with 18 bases left in between. The CDR3 reads CASRWTGSGNEQFF. Here the CDR3 DNA reads TGTGCCAGCCGCTGGACCGGTTCGGGGAATGAGCAGTTCTTC. Full variable domain (remainder filled in from reference TRBV11-2 and TRBJ2-1): EAGVAQSPRYKIIEKRQSVAFWCNPISGHATLYWYQQILGQGPKLLIQFQNNGVVDDSQLPKDRFSAERLKGVDSTLKIQPAKLEDSAVYLCASRWTGSGNEQFFGPGTRLTVL.

J is TRBJ2-7 and V is TRBV5-4; 11 bases agree with TRBD1. The germline V gene encodes CDR1 SGHNT and CDR2 YYREEE (reference sequence). The CDR3 extends over 15 amino acids. With 0 bases clipped from V and 3 bases from J, the junction kept 2 bases outside the gene matches. This CDR3 reads CASSLAGTGGYEQYF. In DNA, the CDR3 is TGTGCCAGCAGCTTGGCCGGGACAGGGGGCTACGAGCAGTACTTC.

The rearrangement links TRBV7-2 to TRBJ2-1; the D gene is possibly TRBD2 (5 bases). Trimming removed 4 bases from V and 5 bases from J, with 12 bases in between. From germline, CDR1 is SGHTA and CDR2 FQGNSA. The CDR3 is 14 amino acids. CDR3 amino acids: CASSSWTGNNEQFF. CDR3 coding DNA: TGTGCCAGCAGCTCCTGGACGGGAAACAATGAGCAGTTCTTC.

This clone has only one observation. The chain employs TRBV11-1 and TRBJ1-1; tentative D call: TRBD1 (5 bases). Trimming shortened V by 5 bases and J by 4 bases, and 17 bases separated the two germline ends. Looked up from germline, CDR1 is SGHAT and CDR2 is FQDESV (reference sequence). The CDR3 spans 15 residues. The CDR3, as DNA: TGTGCCAGCAGCCCCGGGGGGGAGGCACGCACTGAAGCTTTCTTT. Encoded protein: CASSPGGEARTEAFF.